This entry lists 11 T cell receptor beta chains sequenced from one sample in a study of early T cells in non-severe SARS-CoV-2 infection. TCRdb re-called the 5' RACE reads through MiXCR, storing one row per CDR3 protein. In the table there are some 40,000 distinct CDR3 sequences, 9.5% to 15% of which are singletons. The sample comprised whole blood. These receptors all stem from an adult who was a healthcare worker with PCR-confirmed SARS-CoV-2 infection or an uninfected control (not recorded which).

Concerning this clonotype: Germline is not matched at one junction end, which may reflect a read error. V gene TRBV7-2 combines with J gene TRBJ2-3; perhaps TRBD2 as D (7 bases). The CDR3 covers 16 residues. Germline V lookup: CDR1 SGHTA, CDR2 FQGNSA. Here the CDR3 reads CASNLVSGGHTDTQYF. CDR3 nucleotides: TGTGCCAGCAACTTAGTTTCGGGGGGCCACACAGATACGCAGTATTTT.

V usage is TRBV12-3 or TRBV12-4 and J usage is TRBJ2-4; no firm D call. The V gene lost 5 bases and the J gene lost 6 bases, with 5 bases spanning the gap. This CDR3 comprises 11 residues. The chain's CDR3 is CASSDGNIQYF. The CDR3 DNA reads as TGTGCCAGCAGTGATGGAAACATTCAGTACTTC.

The chain carries TRBV7-2 and TRBJ1-5; TRBD1 is a possible D gene (6 bases). The CDR3 sequence is 15 residues long. The V gene lost 2 bases and the J gene lost 2 bases, with 10 bases spanning the gap. Germline V lookup: CDR1 SGHTA, CDR2 FQGNSA. The CDR3 sequence is CASSLRGAGNQPQHF. The CDR3 nucleotides are TGTGCCAGCAGCTTACGGGGGGCCGGCAATCAGCCCCAGCATTTT.

The chain has TRBV7-9 and TRBJ2-3, with 7 positions matching TRBD1. The V gene's germline CDR1 is SEHNR and CDR2 FQNEAQ (reference sequence). The CDR3 extends over 14 amino acids. With V trimmed by 1 base and J by 6 bases, 4 bases remained unmatched. CDR3 amino acids: CASSLGGGRDTQYF. The CDR3 DNA reads as TGTGCCAGCAGCTTAGGAGGGGGCAGGGATACGCAGTATTTT. The full variable domain, with the rest looked up from reference TRBV7-9 and TRBJ2-3, is DTGVSQNPRHKITKRGQNVTFRCDPISEHNRLYWYRQTLGQGPEFLTYFQNEAQLEKSRLLSDRFSAERPKGSFSTLEIQRTEQGDSAMYLCASSLGGGRDTQYFGPGTRLTVL.

The J gene is TRBJ1-1, the V gene TRBV18; possible D gene TRBD1, 5 bases. CDR3 length equals 13 residues. Germline-derived CDR1 and CDR2 are KGHSH and LQKENI. The V and J ends lost 5 bases and 5 bases respectively, with 12 bases between them. CDR3 sequence (DNA): TGTGCCAGCTCATCGATGGCAGGGACTGAAGCTTTCTTT. Its protein product is CASSSMAGTEAFF.

This clonotype was detected many times. V usage is TRBV12-3 or TRBV12-4 and J usage is TRBJ1-4; D might be TRBD1 (5 bases). CDR3 length: 16 amino acids. Trimming stripped 2 bases from V and 4 bases from J, with 14 bases between. The CDR3: CASSLRARGSNEKLFF. DNA for the CDR3: TGTGCCAGCAGTTTAAGGGCTCGGGGGAGTAATGAAAAACTGTTTTTT.

The V gene is TRBV5-3, the J gene TRBJ1-5; D remains unclear. TRBV5-3 is given ORF status, its function remaining uncertain. This CDR3 comprises 13 residues. With 3 bases removed from V and 7 bases from J, the gap between germline ends came to 11 bases. CDR3 protein: CARSYARRQPQHF. The CDR3 DNA reads as TGTGCCAGAAGCTATGCCAGGAGGCAGCCCCAGCATTTT.

This clonotype was detected ten times or more. The chain couples TRBV7-3 to TRBJ2-1; D is undetermined. The CDR3 contains 13 residues. Trimming took 0 bases from V and 6 from J, leaving 6 bases between them. From germline, CDR1 is SGHTA and CDR2 FQGTGA. This CDR3 reads CASSLTFLNEQFF. The CDR3 region has the DNA TGTGCCAGCAGCTTAACGTTCCTCAATGAGCAGTTCTTC.

This clonotype appeared many times. The chain has TRBV14 and TRBJ2-7, with D hard to call. This CDR3 spans 11 amino acids. Germline CDR1 reads SGHDN; CDR2 reads FVKESK. The V gene lost 3 bases and the J gene lost 2 bases, with 2 bases spanning the gap. The CDR3 DNA reads as TGTGCCAGCAGCCACACCTACGAGCAGTACTTC. It is translated as CASSHTYEQYF.

A few counts support this clonotype. The rearrangement joins TRBV7-6 to TRBJ2-1, with D uncertain. V lost 2 bases, J lost 9 bases, and 11 bases lay in between. This CDR3 is built from 13 residues. Germline lookup yields CDR1 SGHVS and CDR2 FNYEAQ. This CDR3 is CASSLSARGEQFF. CDR3 sequence (DNA): TGTGCCAGCAGCTTATCGGCTAGAGGTGAGCAGTTCTTC.

This clonotype was recorded a few times. The chain is built from TRBV29-1 and TRBJ1-1; possibly TRBD1 for D (5 bases). V gave up 5 bases and J gave up 5 bases, with 15 bases separating them. The V gene's germline CDR1 is SQVTM and CDR2 ANQGSEA. This CDR3 has 13 residues. The CDR3 region is CSVSITEGTEAFF. The CDR3 DNA sequence: TGCAGCGTTTCTATTACCGAGGGGACTGAAGCTTTCTTT.